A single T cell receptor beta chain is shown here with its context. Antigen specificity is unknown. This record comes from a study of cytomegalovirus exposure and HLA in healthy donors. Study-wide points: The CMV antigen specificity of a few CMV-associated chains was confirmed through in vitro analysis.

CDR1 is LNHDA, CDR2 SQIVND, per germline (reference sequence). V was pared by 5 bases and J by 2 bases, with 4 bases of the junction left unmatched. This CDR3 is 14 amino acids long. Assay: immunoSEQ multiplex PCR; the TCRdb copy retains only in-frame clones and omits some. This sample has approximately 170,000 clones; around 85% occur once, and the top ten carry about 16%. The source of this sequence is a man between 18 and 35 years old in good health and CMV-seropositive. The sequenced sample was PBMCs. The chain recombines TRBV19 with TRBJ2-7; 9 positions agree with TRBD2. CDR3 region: CASSPQRGAYEQYF. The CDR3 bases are TGTGCCAGTAGTCCCCAGCGGGGGGCCTACGAGCAGTACTTC.